This is a list of T cell receptor beta chains from one sample in a study of T cell repertoires in cytomegalovirus infection. TCRdb redid the calling of the reads with MiXCR, one entry per CDR3 protein. The data hold about 440,000 distinct CDR3 sequences, with approximately 32% observed a single time. The sequenced material came from PBMCs. The source is a human donor in good health (CMV status not recorded). Some clones in this sample may be carry-over from other donors' samples. Both conserved end residues are part of each CDR3. A D gene is named only where the DNA matches it firmly. A row's size may be missing; if present it is once, few, many or a size class.

TRBJ1-1 many . TRBV12-3/TRBV12-4 TGTGCCAGCAGTTTTGTGGACACTGAAGCTTTCTTT CASSFVDTEAFF
TRBJ1-5 . . TRBV6-1 TGTGCCAGCAGTGGGGCCGGGGTCCAGCCCCAGCATTTT CASSGAGVQPQHF
TRBJ2-1 . TRBD2 TRBV30 TGTGCCTGGAGTGCTAGCGGGGGGGCAATGGTCTTC CAWSASGGAMVF
TRBJ2-7 once . TRBV7-2 TGTGCCAGCAGCCCCTATCTTGGGACAATCTACGAGCAGTACTTC CASSPYLGTIYEQYF
TRBJ1-1 . . TRBV12-5 TGTGCTAGTGGTTTGGGGAGCTCCCCGGAGACTGAAGCTTTCTTT CASGLGSSPETEAFF
TRBJ1-1 few . TRBV6-6 TGTGCCAGCAGTTACAGGGGCATGAACACTGAAGCTTTCTTT CASSYRGMNTEAFF
TRBJ2-5 few TRBD2 TRBV30 TGTGCCTGGAGTGTAGATACTAGCGGGGGGTCGGGGACCCAGTACTTC CAWSVDTSGGSGTQYF
TRBJ1-1 . . TRBV6-2/TRBV6-3 TGTGCCAGCAGTTACTCGACGGCAGGGCCGAACACTGAAGCTTTCTTT CASSYSTAGPNTEAFF
TRBJ2-3 few . TRBV7-2 TGTGCCAGCAGCTTAAGGCTAGTCGGAGGGGCCCGCTCAGATACGCAGTATTTT CASSLRLVGGARSDTQYF
TRBJ1-2 . . TRBV20-1 TGCAGTGCTAAAACGCATGGCTACACCTTC CSAKTHGYTF
TRBJ1-5 many . TRBV6-1 TGTGCCAGCAATCTGGCAGGCATTAAGCATTTT CASNLAGIKHF
TRBJ1-1 . . TRBV20-1 TGCAGTGCTCGTGGGGGTGACACTGAAGCTTTCTTT CSARGGDTEAFF
TRBJ2-3 . . TRBV13 TGTGCCAGCAGCTTTGGACAGAGGCAGTATTTT CASSFGQRQYF
TRBJ1-5 . . TRBV7-9 TGTGCCAGCAGCTTTGACTATAGCAATCAGCCCCAGCATTTT CASSFDYSNQPQHF